The source of this T cell receptor (beta chain) is a study of breast tumors, draining lymph nodes, adjacent tissues. General study points: Tumor repertoires ranked between lymph nodes and nontumor tissue in diversity, with V and J gene preferences. Data fit most tumor T cells coming from lymph node, expanding in tumor. Luminal-like breast cancer showed significantly greater tumor-nontumor repertoire similarity than basal-like breast cancer did. Data only fit, rather than demonstrated, lymph node origin of most tumor T cells.

The CDR3 runs to 16 residues. Germline lookup yields CDR1 SGHTA and CDR2 FQGNSA. J gave up 2 bases and V 1 base, and 4 bases lay outside the gene matches. Each CDR3 protein is one row after TCRdb ran MiXCR on the multiplex PCR reads. The repertoire consists of approximately 170,000 distinct CDR3 sequences, with about 30% occurring once and the leading ten covering around 4.5%. This clonotype was seen many times. Its antigen is unknown. Breast cancer patients provided tissue from their axillary draining lymph nodes. The sequencing input was axillary lymph node tissue. The rearrangement uses TRBV7-2 and TRBJ2-3; TRBD1 matches at 9 bases. This TCR was recovered from a female donor with breast cancer. Some clones in this sample may be carry-over from other donors' samples. The CDR3 region is CASSLVGTGYTDTQYF. DNA of the CDR3: TGTGCCAGCAGCTTAGTTGGGACAGGGTACACAGATACGCAGTATTTT.